This entry is about one TCR beta chain. This specimen comes from a study of CD8 T cells in Susac syndrome. The CDR3 sequence is 16 residues long. The ends were cut back, 5 bases at V and 3 bases at J, with 18 bases in the middle. Germline V gene sequence: CDR1 SGHAT, CDR2 FQNNGV. Random hexamers were used to reverse transcribe an amount of about 0.5 to 1 ug RNA. The amplification used immunoSEQ multiplex PCR on TCR beta CDR3; it spanned 54 Vbeta and 13 Jbeta. From the immunoSEQ multiplex PCR reads, TCRdb called clonotypes with MiXCR, one entry per CDR3 protein. The sample lists about 180,000 distinct CDR3 sequences, roughly 95% occurring once. Control patients had untreated stable or active relapsing-remitting multiple sclerosis by revised McDonald criteria. FACS was used to enrich TEMRA cells, whereas the CD8+ and CD4+ T cells were obtained by negative isolation.

The sequencing sample was made of CD8+ T cells from PBMCs. V usage is TRBV11-2 and J usage is TRBJ2-3; tentative D call: TRBD2 (6 bases). The source of this sequence is a human donor with multiple sclerosis. Here the CDR3 DNA reads TGTGCCAGCAGCCCTTCGTGGCGGGGCCAAACAGATACGCAGTATTTT. Its translation is CASSPSWRGQTDTQYF.